The 19 T cell receptor beta chains below were found in one sample sequenced in a study of shared clonotypes between healthy human individuals. Generated by immunoSEQ multiplex PCR, the TCRdb table keeps only in-frame clones and is missing some. The sample has 950,000 to 1,300,000 clones, 70% to 80% seen once. The sequenced sample consisted of memory CD4+ T cells sorted from blood. The sample's subset: CD45RA-negative fraction. These receptors all stem from a man aged 18 to 29 in good health.

The genes are TRBV7-8 and TRBJ2-1, with 11 bases lining up with TRBD1. This CDR3 region has 16 residues. Germline lookup yields CDR1 SGHVS and CDR2 FQNEAQ. The ends lost 1 base at V and 3 bases at J; junction bases unmatched: 2. The CDR3 DNA reads TGTGCCAGCAGCTTAGATGGGACAGGGGGCTACAATGAGCAGTTCTTC. Encoded protein: CASSLDGTGGYNEQFF.

This chain joins TRBV19 and TRBJ1-1; no clear D gene. Germline CDR1 is LNHDA and CDR2 is SQIVND (reference sequence). The CDR3 loop spans 13 amino acids. Deletions cut 3 bases from V and 1 base from J, with 6 bases between. The chain's CDR3 is CASSIPKNTEAFF. CDR3 sequence (DNA): TGTGCCAGTAGTATCCCCAAGAACACTGAAGCTTTCTTT.

The rearrangement uses TRBV4-1 and TRBJ1-6; possible D gene TRBD1, 5 bases. The CDR3 runs to 19 residues. CDR1 and CDR2 (germline): MGHRA, YSYEKL. Trimming left V 1 base short and J 7 bases short, with 23 bases between. CDR3 amino acids: CASSQGAVGGGTLNSPLHF. CDR3 bases: TGCGCCAGCAGCCAAGGTGCCGTGGGTGGGGGGACTCTCAATTCACCCCTCCACTTT.

V and J are TRBV5-5 and TRBJ1-1; tentatively, D is TRBD1 (5 bases). The CDR3 is 14 residues long. Trimming cost V 2 bases and J 5 bases, with 13 bases left between them. CDR1 and CDR2 from the germline V gene are SGHKS and YYEKEE (reference sequence). The CDR3 DNA follows: TGTGCCAGCAGCTTTGACAGCTTTAGAACTGAAGCTTTCTTT. It encodes CASSFDSFRTEAFF.

The table lists this clone with a count of one. This sequence joins TRBV30 and TRBJ2-5; D is possibly TRBD2 (6 bases). This CDR3 contains 14 residues. Deletions cut 4 bases from V and 4 bases from J, with 16 bases between. Germline V CDR1 and CDR2: GTSNPN, SVGIG (reference sequence). The chain's CDR3 is CAWTQRVGRETQYF. CDR3 nucleotides: TGTGCCTGGACCCAAAGGGTCGGGAGAGAGACCCAGTACTTC.

The J gene is TRBJ2-7, the V gene TRBV2; the match to TRBD2 covers 13 bases. The CDR3 sequence is 14 residues long. From germline, CDR1 is SNHLY and CDR2 FYNNEI. V shed 7 bases and J 8 bases; nucleotides not matched to a gene: 8. This CDR3 reads CASKSELAGGQQYF. The CDR3 DNA is TGTGCCAGCAAATCCGAACTAGCGGGAGGGCAGCAGTACTTC.

The rearrangement uses TRBV6-5 and TRBJ2-1; perhaps D is TRBD1 or TRBD2 (5 bases each). Trimming cost V 0 bases and J 4 bases, with 13 bases left between them. The length of the CDR3 is 16 residues. The germline V gene encodes CDR1 MNHEY and CDR2 SVGAGI. CDR3 residues: CASSYSLHEGYNEQFF. The CDR3 region has the DNA TGTGCCAGCAGTTACTCGCTTCATGAGGGGTACAATGAGCAGTTCTTC.

This clone was seen many times. The chain couples TRBV4-1 to TRBJ1-5; D may be TRBD1 (5 bases). This CDR3 spans 14 amino acids. V lost 1 base to trimming and J lost 7 bases, with 11 bases between them. Germline CDR1 reads MGHRA; CDR2 reads YSYEKL. The CDR3 coding sequence is TGCGCCAGCAGCCAAGTAGGGACGGCGCAGCCCCAGCATTTT. This encodes CASSQVGTAQPQHF.

This clone was seen a single time. V usage is TRBV19 and J usage is TRBJ1-6, with TRBD1 matching over 7 bases. The CDR3 extends over 15 amino acids. CDR1 LNHDA and CDR2 SQIVND come from the germline V gene (reference sequence). J lost 10 bases, V lost 6 bases, and 12 bases had no gene match. CDR3 DNA: TGTGCCAGTAGCCGTACCCAGGGGGGCTTGTCACCCCTCCACTTT. Translated, it gives CASSRTQGGLSPLHF.

The chain couples TRBV5-1 to TRBJ1-3; D not certain. Germline CDR1 SGHRS, CDR2 YFSETQ. The CDR3 consists of 16 residues. The germline V and J ends were trimmed by 3 bases and 2 bases, with 15 bases remaining between them. CDR3 protein: CASSSLTPGPGNTIYF. CDR3 nucleotides: TGCGCCAGCAGCTCTCTGACTCCGGGCCCTGGAAACACCATATATTTT.

This clone was detected a few times. This chain links TRBV11-2 with TRBJ2-2; D ambiguous. The length of the CDR3 is 17 residues. The germline CDR1 and CDR2 sequences are SGHAT and FQNNGV. Trimming shortened V by 0 bases and J by 0 bases, and 11 bases separated the two germline ends. The CDR3 bases are TGTGCCAGCAGCTTAGATCTGTGGGCCACGAACACCGGGGAGCTGTTTTTT. Its translation: CASSLDLWATNTGELFF.

This clone appeared a few times. In the same sample, other DNA sequences code for this CDR3. The J gene is TRBJ1-5, the V gene TRBV15; maybe TRBD1 (6 bases). CDR3 length equals 13 residues. Trimming pared 9 bases from V and 1 base from J, leaving 10 bases between. The germline gives CDR1 LNHNV, CDR2 YYDKDF (reference sequence). CDR3 protein: CATNTGSNQPQHF. The CDR3 DNA follows: TGTGCCACGAATACAGGGAGCAATCAGCCCCAGCATTTT.

This clone was seen only once. The chain's CDR3 is CASSFTHNTEAFF. As DNA, the CDR3 is TGTGCCAGCAGTTTTACTCATAACACTGAAGCTTTCTTT. J is TRBJ1-1 and V is TRBV28; D is ambiguous. The CDR3 covers 13 residues. V lost 3 bases, J lost 2 bases, and 7 bases lay in between. The germline CDR1 and CDR2 sequences are MDHEN and SYDVKM.

This chain links TRBV10-3 with TRBJ2-1; 7 bases line up with TRBD2. The CDR3 length is 15 residues. After removal of 2 bases from V and 7 bases from J, the junction contained 8 bases not matched to a gene. Per the germline V gene, CDR1 is ENHRY and CDR2 is SYGVKD. The CDR3 sequence is CAISETSVGSNEQFF. The DNA for the CDR3 is TGTGCCATCAGTGAGACTAGCGTGGGTAGTAATGAGCAGTTCTTC.

The chain couples TRBV7-2 to TRBJ2-7, with TRBD1 as a possible D gene (6 bases). In germline, CDR1 is SGHTA, CDR2 FQGNSA. This CDR3 is 14 amino acids long. Trimming took off 1 base at V and 3 bases at J, with 10 bases between the two ends. The CDR3 DNA reads as TGTGCCAGCAGCTTAGTCGGGACAAACTACGAGCAGTACTTC. Its translation: CASSLVGTNYEQYF.

This clone has a single count. V and J are TRBV18 and TRBJ2-5, with 7 bases aligning to TRBD1. Losses at the gene ends were 1 base for V and 1 base for J; bases not matched to a gene: 3. Looked up from germline, CDR1 is KGHSH and CDR2 is LQKENI. The length of the CDR3 is 15 residues. CDR3 in DNA: TGTGCCAGCTCACCACAAAGGGGGCCCCAAGAGACCCAGTACTTC. As protein: CASSPQRGPQETQYF.

This rearrangement joins TRBV29-1 to TRBJ1-2; perhaps TRBD1 as D (6 bases). The CDR3 covers 14 residues. CDR1 and CDR2 from the germline V gene are SQVTM and ANQGSEA. The CDR3, as DNA: TGCGGATTAAGGGGGAGTGGGGCTAACTATGGCTACACCTTC. Translated: CGLRGSGANYGYTF. Full variable domain (outside the CDR3, taken from reference TRBV29-1 and TRBJ1-2): SAVISQKPSRDICQRGTSLTIQCQVDSQVTMMFWYRQQPGQSLTLIATANQGSEATYESGFVIDKFPISRPNLTFSTLTVSNMSPEDSSIYLCGLRGSGANYGYTFGSGTRLTVV.

V gene TRBV6-6 combines with J gene TRBJ2-4; D call uncertain. V lost 4 bases and J lost 7, with 8 bases in between. The CDR3 covers 12 residues. Looked up from germline, CDR1 is MNHNY and CDR2 is SVGAGI (reference sequence). The CDR3 protein is CASSSDGNIQYF. The CDR3 coding sequence is TGTGCCAGCAGTTCGGACGGTAACATTCAGTACTTC.

CDR3 nucleotides: TGTGCCAGCAGCTTAGGTCAATCCATTGGCAATTCACCCCTCCACTTT. Translating it yields CASSLGQSIGNSPLHF. The chain recombines TRBV7-9 with TRBJ1-6; D unclear. This CDR3 has 16 amino acids. CDR1 is SEHNR, CDR2 FQNEAQ, per germline (reference sequence). Trimming took off 1 base at V and 7 bases at J, with 14 bases between the two ends.